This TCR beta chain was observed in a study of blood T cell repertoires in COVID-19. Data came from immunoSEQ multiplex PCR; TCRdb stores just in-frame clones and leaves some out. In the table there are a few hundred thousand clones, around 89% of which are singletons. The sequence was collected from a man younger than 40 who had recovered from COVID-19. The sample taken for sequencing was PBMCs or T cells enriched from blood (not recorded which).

The CDR3 DNA sequence: TGTGCCAGCAGTCCTATGGGACAGGTGGGGACTGAAGCTTTCTTT. This translates into CASSPMGQVGTEAFF. V is TRBV6-5 and J is TRBJ1-1; 8 nucleotides line up with TRBD1. The CDR3 loop spans 15 amino acids. Germline values: CDR1 MNHEY, CDR2 SVGAGI. The trim removed 5 bases at V and 5 bases at J, leaving 10 bases unmatched.